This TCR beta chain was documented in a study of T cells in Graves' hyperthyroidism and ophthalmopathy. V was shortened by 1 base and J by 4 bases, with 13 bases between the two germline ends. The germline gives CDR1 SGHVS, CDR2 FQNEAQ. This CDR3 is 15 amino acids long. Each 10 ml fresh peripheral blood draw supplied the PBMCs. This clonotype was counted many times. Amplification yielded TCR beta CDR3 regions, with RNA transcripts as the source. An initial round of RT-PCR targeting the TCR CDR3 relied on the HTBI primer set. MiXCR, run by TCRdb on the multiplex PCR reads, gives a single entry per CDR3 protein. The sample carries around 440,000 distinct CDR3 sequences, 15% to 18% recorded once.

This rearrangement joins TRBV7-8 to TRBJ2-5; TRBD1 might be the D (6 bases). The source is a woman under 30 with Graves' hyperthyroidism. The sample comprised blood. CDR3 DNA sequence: TGTGCCAGCAGCTTAGAAATGGGGGCAGGAGAGACCCAGTACTTC. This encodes CASSLEMGAGETQYF.